One T cell receptor (beta chain) is described in this entry. What it binds is unknown. Assay used: immunoSEQ multiplex PCR; TCRdb lists only in-frame clones, some missing. The sample shows about 97,000 clones, roughly 91% of them seen only once. The data derive from a study of graft-versus-host responses after intestinal transplantation. Study at large: Recipients underwent multivisceral, liver-intestinal, or isolated intestinal transplants. Study-wide results and caveats: Among recipient marrow samples, GvH clones were found; some appeared first in ileum or blood.

The CDR3 is 13 residues long. Germline CDR1 SGHAT, CDR2 FQDESV (reference sequence). Between the trimmed V and J ends, which lost 3 bases and 0 bases, there was a span of 2 bases. The source material was unstimulated CD4+ T cells sorted from spleen or lymph node cells, sampled before transplant. The TCR comes from a human donor who was the organ donor for an intestinal transplant. The rearrangement uses TRBV11-1 and TRBJ2-2, with D unclear. The CDR3 spells CASSFSNTGELFF. The CDR3 DNA is TGTGCCAGCAGCTTCTCGAACACCGGGGAGCTGTTTTTT.